The 13 T cell receptor beta chains listed next were all sequenced from one sample in a study of blood T cell repertoires in COVID-19. Assay: immunoSEQ multiplex PCR; the TCRdb copy retains only in-frame clones and omits some. This table holds 150,000 to 170,000 clones, about 88% found once. Sequenced sample: peripheral blood. These receptors were obtained from a woman in her sixties or seventies with COVID-19, enrolled during active disease.

The chain couples TRBV3-1 (or the pseudogene TRBV3-2) to TRBJ1-4, with 9 nucleotides matching TRBD1. Trimming at V came to 1 base and at J to 8 bases, leaving 5 bases not matched to a gene. The CDR3 contains 15 residues. From germline, CDR1 is LGHDT and CDR2 YNNKEL (reference sequence). In nucleotides, the CDR3 is TGTGCCAGCAGCCAAGCGGACAGGGGCAGCGAAAAACTGTTTTTT. This gives the protein CASSQADRGSEKLFF.

The chain uses TRBV5-1 and TRBJ2-1, with 8 bases fitting TRBD1. The CDR3 length is 16 residues. Germline values: CDR1 SGHRS, CDR2 YFSETQ. V dropped 0 bases and J dropped 3; count of bases not matched to a gene: 5. The CDR3 sequence: CASSLDGTGLYNEQFF. In DNA, the CDR3 is TGCGCCAGCAGCTTGGATGGGACAGGACTCTACAATGAGCAGTTCTTC.

The rearrangement uses TRBV5-5 and TRBJ2-1, with TRBD1 identical over 9 bases. Germline V lookup: CDR1 SGHKS, CDR2 YYEKEE (reference sequence). The V segment lost 3 bases and the J segment 0 bases; nucleotides outside the gene matches: 1. The CDR3 is 15 residues long. The CDR3 spells CASSSGQGSYNEQFF. For the CDR3, the DNA is TGTGCCAGCAGCTCGGGACAGGGCTCCTACAATGAGCAGTTCTTC.

This rearrangement joins TRBV6-1 to TRBJ1-2; TRBD1 matches 7 bases. Per germline, CDR1 MNHNS and CDR2 SASEGT. V was clipped by 1 base and J by 7 bases; unmatched bases: 18. The CDR3 sequence is 18 residues long. The CDR3 DNA is TGTGCCAGCAGTGAAGGCTATGGGGACAGCCGGAGGGGATCTGGCTACACCTTC. Translating it yields CASSEGYGDSRRGSGYTF.

The V call is TRBV27, the J call TRBJ1-2, with D uncertain. The CDR3 has 16 residues. V was trimmed by 6 bases and J by 3 bases, leaving 20 bases between them. The V gene's germline CDR1 is MNHEY and CDR2 SMNVEV (reference sequence). CDR3 protein: CASSPTGSFPYYGYTF. The CDR3 nucleotides are TGTGCCAGCAGCCCGACCGGGTCCTTCCCCTACTATGGCTACACCTTC.

This clone was observed a single time. V and J are TRBV27 and TRBJ1-2; the match to TRBD1 covers 9 bases. J was trimmed by 6 bases and V by 6 bases; bases with no gene match: 14. CDR1 is MNHEY, CDR2 SMNVEV, per germline (reference sequence). There are 16 residues in the CDR3. CDR3 in DNA: TGTGCCAGCAGCGATGGGGGACAGGGAAGAAGTGATGGCTACACCTTC. Its protein product is CASSDGGQGRSDGYTF.

This chain joins TRBV13 and TRBJ2-2, with TRBD1 matching 7 bases. The CDR3 has 15 amino acids. V shed 3 bases and J 1 base; nucleotides not matched to a gene: 2. Germline CDR1 and CDR2: PRHDT and FYEKMQ (reference sequence). This CDR3 reads CASSFGDRNTGELFF. The CDR3 DNA reads TGTGCCAGCAGCTTCGGGGACAGGAACACCGGGGAGCTGTTTTTT.

J is TRBJ1-2 and V is TRBV14; 8 positions match TRBD1. Germline V lookup: CDR1 SGHDN, CDR2 FVKESK. The CDR3 is 14 amino acids. V dropped 2 bases and J dropped 7; count of bases not matched to a gene: 6. The CDR3 loop reads CASSQLTGEGGYTF. In DNA form, the CDR3 reads TGTGCCAGCAGCCAATTGACAGGGGAAGGTGGCTACACCTTC.

This chain uses TRBV5-4 with TRBJ1-5, with 9 bases that match TRBD1. The CDR3 loop spans 15 amino acids. Trimming took 4 bases from V and 5 from J; bases not matched to a gene: 7. The V gene's germline CDR1 is SGHNT and CDR2 YYREEE (reference sequence). The CDR3 sequence is CASSAGTGKDQPQHF. The CDR3 region has the DNA TGTGCCAGCAGCGCCGGGACAGGGAAAGATCAGCCCCAGCATTTT.

This chain uses TRBV4-2 with TRBJ2-1; maybe TRBD2 (7 bases). The CDR3 length is 16 residues. Trimming took 3 bases from V and 2 from J, leaving 14 bases between them. CDR1 is LGHNA and CDR2 is YNFKEQ in the germline V gene. CDR3 sequence: CASSHSRGGTYNEQFF. In nucleotides, the CDR3 is TGTGCCAGCAGCCATTCTAGGGGGGGCACCTACAATGAGCAGTTCTTC.

This chain joins TRBV5-5 and TRBJ1-6; 7 bases match TRBD1. The V segment lost 4 bases and the J segment 6 bases; nucleotides outside the gene matches: 10. Germline loops: CDR1 SGHKS, CDR2 YYEKEE (reference sequence). The CDR3 has 16 amino acids. Here the CDR3 reads CASSVTGNPLNSPLHF. CDR3 nucleotides: TGTGCCAGCAGCGTGACAGGGAATCCCCTTAATTCACCCCTCCACTTT.

The table lists this clone with a count of one. The chain has TRBV7-9 and TRBJ2-2; the D gene is possibly TRBD2 (5 bases). Germline-derived CDR1 and CDR2 are SEHNR and FQNEAQ (reference sequence). Trimming pared 0 bases from V and 6 bases from J, leaving 23 bases between. The CDR3 runs to 19 residues. The CDR3 DNA reads TGTGCCAGCAGCTTAGCGCAAGTCCTAGCCCCTGTCTTGCCCGGGGAGCTGTTTTTT. Translation gives CASSLAQVLAPVLPGELFF.

The chain employs TRBV7-3 and TRBJ2-1, with TRBD2 identical over 7 bases. This CDR3 has 15 amino acids. With V trimmed by 3 bases and J by 0 bases, 2 bases remained unmatched. The germline V gene has CDR1 SGHTA and CDR2 FQGTGA. The CDR3, as DNA: TGTGCCAGCAGCTTTGGCGGGAGCTCCTACAATGAGCAGTTCTTC. The encoded protein is CASSFGGSSYNEQFF. Combining the CDR3 with reference TRBV7-3 and TRBJ2-1 gives the whole variable domain GAGVSQTPSNKVTEKGKYVELRCDPISGHTALYWYRQSLGQGPEFLIYFQGTGAADDSGLPNDRFFAVRPEGSVSTLKIQRTERGDSAVYLCASSFGGSSYNEQFFGPGTRLTVL.